The 9 T cell receptor beta chains in this list originate from one sample, sequenced in a study of immune aging and cytomegalovirus after organ transplant. Libraries came from microwell single-cell capture using BD Rhapsody targeted mRNA and AbSeq reagents. One entry per CDR3 protein results from TCRdb running MiXCR on the single-cell sequencing reads. The profile shows about 21,000 distinct CDR3 sequences, roughly a third of them singletons. Their antigens remain unidentified. Time point denoted: five sample-tagged time points from pre-transplant (day -1) to day 368 post-transplant, pooled. Source: CMV peptide-activated CD4+ and CD8+ T cells sorted from blood, taken at five time points, pooled. This sample's subset: sorted CD8+CD137+ and CD4+CD154+ T cells after more than 9 h CMV IE-1 peptide stimulation. The receptors come from a female donor who had a heart transplant and CMV viremia.

Turning to this clonotype: The CDR3 does not end in the conserved phenylalanine or tryptophan, so this is likely a read error. This sequence joins TRBV28 and TRBJ2-7; the D gene is possibly TRBD1 (6 bases). V gave up 6 bases and J gave up 4 bases, with 13 bases separating them. CDR3 length equals 13 residues. The germline V gene encodes CDR1 MDHEN and CDR2 SYDVKM. CDR3 coding DNA: TGTGCCAGCAGGCCAGGGACACTATACGAGCAGTACCTC. It codes for CASRPGTLYEQYL.

In this sample, this clonotype turned up many times. The chain recombines TRBV4-2 with TRBJ1-2; D not certain. The CDR3 sequence is 12 residues long. Germline CDR1 reads LGHNA; CDR2 reads YNFKEQ. The ends were cut back, 1 base at V and 1 base at J, with 1 base in the middle. The CDR3: CASSQGNYGYTF. CDR3 in DNA: TGTGCCAGCAGCCAAGGTAACTATGGCTACACCTTC.

This clonotype was seen a few times. The rearrangement uses TRBV6-2 or TRBV6-3 and TRBJ2-5; TRBD2 aligns across 9 bases. The V gene's germline CDR1 is MNHEY and CDR2 SVGEGT. The CDR3 sequence is 15 residues long. J was trimmed by 5 bases and V by 10 bases; bases with no gene match: 14. The CDR3 here is CATRSQRGVRETQYF. The CDR3 DNA follows: TGTGCCACCCGGAGCCAGCGGGGGGTAAGGGAGACCCAGTACTTC.

Comments on this clonotype: One end of the junction fails to match germline, which may point to a read error. The V and J genes are TRBV6-1 and TRBJ2-1; no reliable D call. The CDR3 length is 13 residues. Germline CDR1 MNHNS, CDR2 SASEGT. For the CDR3, the DNA is TGTGCCAGCATCGTCCTCGGTAGACGAGAGCAGCTCTTC. It yields the protein CASIVLGRREQLF.

As concerns this clonotype: This may come from a read error, since a much larger clone is one base off. This chain connects TRBV6-2 or TRBV6-3 to TRBJ2-2; no clear D. This CDR3 comprises 16 residues. Germline V gene lookup returns CDR1 MNHEY and CDR2 SVGEGT. The CDR3 protein is CASNYQAFPNTGELFF. CDR3 DNA: TGTGCCAGCAATTACCAGGCATTTCCTAACACCGGGGAGCTGTTTTTT.

This clonotype was counted only a few times. The rearrangement links TRBV6-5 to TRBJ2-3; D uncertain. The CDR3 is 11 amino acids. From germline, CDR1 is MNHEY and CDR2 SVGAGI. Trimming cost V 8 bases and J 2 bases, with 5 bases left between them. CDR3 sequence (DNA): TGTGCCAGCGGGCTCACAGATACGCAGTATTTT. It yields the protein CASGLTDTQYF.

By share, this clonotype counts as medium-sized. The J gene is TRBJ1-5, the V gene TRBV7-9, with D possibly being TRBD1 (5 bases). CDR1 and CDR2 (germline): SEHNR, FQNEAQ (reference sequence). The CDR3 length is 15 residues. V lost 1 base and J 5 bases, leaving 12 bases between the germline ends. DNA for the CDR3: TGTGCCAGCAGCTTAGGGGGCACCCGGTATCAGCCCCAGCATTTT. The encoded protein is CASSLGGTRYQPQHF.

This clonotype was detected ten times or more. The gene calls are TRBV28 and TRBJ1-1; maybe TRBD1 (5 bases). CDR1 is MDHEN, CDR2 SYDVKM, per germline. CDR3 length: 15 residues. Trimming pared 3 bases from V and 1 base from J, leaving 12 bases between. The CDR3, as DNA: TGTGCCAGCAGTTTGGGACGGTCTAGGAACACTGAAGCTTTCTTT. This sequence encodes CASSLGRSRNTEAFF.

This chain uses TRBV12-5 with TRBJ1-1; D uncertain. Germline V CDR1 and CDR2: LGHNT, FRNRAP. Trimming took 3 bases from V and 0 from J, leaving 2 bases between them. This CDR3 spans 12 amino acids. CDR3 region: CASGFLNTEAFF. CDR3 sequence (DNA): TGTGCTAGTGGTTTTCTGAACACTGAAGCTTTCTTT.